This TCR beta chain was retrieved from a study of breast tumors, draining lymph nodes, adjacent tissues. The CDR3 extends over 14 amino acids. CDR1 DFQATT and CDR2 SNEGSKA come from the germline V gene (reference sequence). V lost 5 bases, J lost 7 bases, and 18 bases lay in between. Study-level findings and limits: Findings are consistent with lymph node origin and intratumoral expansion of most tumor T cells. Data only fit, rather than demonstrated, lymph node origin of most tumor T cells. Tumors had less TCR diversity than lymph nodes, more than nontumor tissue.

Each CDR3 protein gets one entry after TCRdb re-called the multiplex PCR reads with MiXCR. Here the sample spans about 230,000 distinct CDR3 sequences, approximately 31% being singletons. The lymph nodes were axillary draining lymph nodes from breast cancer patients. This clonotype showed up many times. What it binds is unknown. The sample was axillary lymph node tissue. V is TRBV20-1 and J is TRBJ2-1; D gene ambiguous. This clonotype originated in a female donor with breast cancer. Some clones in this sample may be carry-over from other donors' samples. The CDR3 region has the DNA TGCAGTGCTCCCCAGTTAGGTTTTTTAAATGAGCAGTTCTTC. This translates into CSAPQLGFLNEQFF.